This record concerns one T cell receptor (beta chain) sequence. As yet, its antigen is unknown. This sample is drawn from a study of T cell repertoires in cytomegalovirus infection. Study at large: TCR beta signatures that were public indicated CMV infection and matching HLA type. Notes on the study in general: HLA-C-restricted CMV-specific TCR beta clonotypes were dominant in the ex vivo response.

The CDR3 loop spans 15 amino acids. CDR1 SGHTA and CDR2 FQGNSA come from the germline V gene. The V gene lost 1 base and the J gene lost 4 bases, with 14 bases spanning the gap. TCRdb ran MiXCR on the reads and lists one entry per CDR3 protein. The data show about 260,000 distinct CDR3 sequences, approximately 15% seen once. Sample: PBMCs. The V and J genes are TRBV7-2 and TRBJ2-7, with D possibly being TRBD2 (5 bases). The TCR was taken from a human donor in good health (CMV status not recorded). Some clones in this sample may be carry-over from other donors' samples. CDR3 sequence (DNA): TGTGCCAGCAGCTTAGGGTCAGGACTGTATTACGAGCAGTACTTC. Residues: CASSLGSGLYYEQYF.